The rows below give T cell receptor beta chains drawn from one sample of a study of T cell responses to AZD1222 COVID-19 vaccine. TCRdb keeps only in-frame clones here, not all; method: immunoSEQ multiplex PCR. The data hold 110,000 to 150,000 clones, with around 92% observed a single time. The sample in question was peripheral blood, obtained 28 days after the second AZD1222 dose. The receptors here all came from an adult who received the AZD1222 COVID-19 vaccine. Both conserved end residues are part of each CDR3. D genes are given only for firm matches. Not every row has a clone size; where given, it reads once, few, many or a size class.

d_call	v_call	cdr3_length	clone_size	j_call	cdr3_nt	cdr3_aa
-	TRBV19	15	-	TRBJ1-5	TGTGCCAGTAGTATAGATCCAGGGTTCAATCAGCCCCAGCATTTT	CASSIDPGFNQPQHF
TRBD1	TRBV5-1	16	-	TRBJ1-1	TGCGCCAGCAGCTCCGGGACAGGGGGCGCGGACACTGAAGCTTTCTTT	CASSSGTGGADTEAFF
TRBD1	TRBV7-2	15	-	TRBJ1-5	TGTGCCAGCAGCTTAGCACAGGGGCCCTACGAGCCCCAGCATTTT	CASSLAQGPYEPQHF
-	TRBV7-9	14	-	TRBJ1-1	TGTGCCAGCAGCCCCCGTTCGGGGAACACTGAAGCTTTCTTT	CASSPRSGNTEAFF
-	TRBV19	18	-	TRBJ1-6	TGTGCCAGTAGTACACGCTCTACAGGGTTCGCCTATAATTCACCCCTCCACTTT	CASSTRSTGFAYNSPLHF
TRBD2	TRBV4-3	15	-	TRBJ2-1	TGCGCCAGCAGCCAAATAGCGGGAGGGTTCAATGAGCAGTTCTTC	CASSQIAGGFNEQFF
-	TRBV2	14	-	TRBJ1-1	TGTGCCAGCACCATAGAGCAGGGGATCACTGAAGCTTTCTTT	CASTIEQGITEAFF
-	TRBV5-4	13	-	TRBJ2-5	TGTGCCAGCAGCTTGCCCCTCCAAGAGACCCAGTACTTC	CASSLPLQETQYF
TRBD2	TRBV15	17	-	TRBJ2-2	TGTGCCACCAGCGCCCGACTAGCGGCGAGCGGGACCGGGGAGCTGTTTTTT	CATSARLAASGTGELFF
-	TRBV6-2/TRBV6-3	16	-	TRBJ1-5	TGTGCCAGCAGTTACTCGGTAGGGATTTACAATCAGCCCCAGCATTTT	CASSYSVGIYNQPQHF
-	TRBV6-5	14	-	TRBJ1-1	TGTGCCAGCAGTTTATCGGAGGGAGGGACTGAAGCTTTCTTT	CASSLSEGGTEAFF
-	TRBV9	15	-	TRBJ2-7	TGTGCCAGCAGCGTAGGGGGGGCAGGACCTATCGAGCAGTACTTC	CASSVGGAGPIEQYF
-	TRBV5-1	16	-	TRBJ1-4	TGCGCCAGCAGCTTGGGTGGGTCCGCAACTAATGAAAAACTGTTTTTT	CASSLGGSATNEKLFF
-	TRBV27	14	-	TRBJ1-1	TGTGCCAGCAGTCGCCCCCACATGAACACTGAAGCTTTCTTT	CASSRPHMNTEAFF
-	TRBV27	13	once	TRBJ2-7	TGTGCCAGCAGTACCCGGGAAATCCACGAGCAGTACTTC	CASSTREIHEQYF
TRBD2	TRBV27	16	once	TRBJ2-1	TGTGCCAGCAGTCCAGGGACTAGCGGGAGTCGCAATGAGCAGTTCTTC	CASSPGTSGSRNEQFF
-	TRBV24-1	15	-	TRBJ2-2	TGTGCCACCAGTGATTTATCGGAGAACACCGGGGAGCTGTTTTTT	CATSDLSENTGELFF
-	TRBV10-3	15	-	TRBJ1-5	TGTGCCATCAGTGGAGCCGGGACCGGCAATCAGCCCCAGCATTTT	CAISGAGTGNQPQHF
TRBD1	TRBV19	14	-	TRBJ2-7	TGTGCCAGTAGTCGGGACAGGTCCTCCTACGAGCAGTACTTC	CASSRDRSSYEQYF
TRBD1	TRBV10-3	16	once	TRBJ1-4	TGTGCCACCTCGGGACAGGGGGCGTCGGGTAATGAAAAACTGTTTTTT	CATSGQGASGNEKLFF
-	TRBV18	14	-	TRBJ2-1	TGTGCCACCCTCCATCTGGGCGGATACAATGAGCAGTTCTTC	CATLHLGGYNEQFF
-	TRBV6-4	15	once	TRBJ2-2	TGTGCCAGCAGGGGTAATAGCAGGAACACCGGGGAGCTGTTTTTT	CASRGNSRNTGELFF
TRBD1	TRBV2	17	-	TRBJ1-1	TGTGCCAGCAGGAGGGGCAGGGACAGGAAGCTGAACACTGAAGCTTTCTTT	CASRRGRDRKLNTEAFF
TRBD2	TRBV7-6	16	-	TRBJ2-5	TGTGCCAGCATCCAAAGGGCTAGCGGGAACTCGGAGACCCAGTACTTC	CASIQRASGNSETQYF
-	TRBV7-2	12	-	TRBJ2-5	TGTGCCAGCAGCACCCGCCAAGAGACCCAGTACTTC	CASSTRQETQYF
TRBD2	TRBV28	14	-	TRBJ2-1	TGTGCCAGCAGCCCGGGGACTAGTATACATGAGCAGTTCTTC	CASSPGTSIHEQFF
TRBD2	TRBV19	15	-	TRBJ2-3	TGTGCCAGTAGCAGGACTAGCGGGGGGGCAGATACGCAGTATTTT	CASSRTSGGADTQYF
-	TRBV27	13	-	TRBJ1-2	TGTGCCAGCAGTCCCCCGGGGACTTTTTTCTACACCTTC	CASSPPGTFFYTF
TRBD1	TRBV9	15	once	TRBJ1-2	TGTGCCAGCAGCGTAAGTGGGACAGGGGATCGTGGCTACACCTTC	CASSVSGTGDRGYTF
TRBD2	TRBV5-5	18	once	TRBJ2-3	TGTGCCAGCAGCTTGGTTCTAGCGGGAGGGACTAGCACAGATACGCAGTATTTT	CASSLVLAGGTSTDTQYF
-	TRBV18	15	-	TRBJ2-7	TGTGCCAGCTCACCCGCTTGGACAGACGCCTACGAGCAGTACTTC	CASSPAWTDAYEQYF
-	TRBV28	14	-	TRBJ1-1	TGTGCCAGCATCTCGTACTCCAGAGGGACTAAAGCTTTCTTT	CASISYSRGTKAFF
-	TRBV18	13	-	TRBJ2-2	TGTGCCAGCTCACCGGGACTCACCGGGGAGCTGTTTTTT	CASSPGLTGELFF
-	TRBV7-9	14	once	TRBJ2-2	TGTGCCAGCAGCTTAACCCTGAACACCGGGGAGCTGTTTTTT	CASSLTLNTGELFF
-	TRBV19	19	-	TRBJ1-2	TGTGCCAGTAGTATCAAAAACCCAGCCGCTCGAACTCAGGGATATGGCTACACCTTC	CASSIKNPAARTQGYGYTF
-	TRBV30	11	-	TRBJ2-5	TGTGCCTGGAGTCTTCAAGAGACCCAGTACTTC	CAWSLQETQYF
-	TRBV6-5	14	-	TRBJ2-1	TGTGCCAGCACCTCGAAAAGCTCCTACAATGAGCAGTTCTTC	CASTSKSSYNEQFF
-	TRBV29-1	12	-	TRBJ1-1	TGCAGCGCTACCTTATTGAACACTGAAGCTTTCTTT	CSATLLNTEAFF
TRBD1	TRBV6-4	15	-	TRBJ2-7	TGTGCCAGCAGTGATCGGGGACAGGGGCGCGACGAGCAGTACTTC	CASSDRGQGRDEQYF
TRBD1	TRBV9	15	-	TRBJ2-7	TGTGCCAGCAGCGTCGGACAGGGGGCGATCTACGAGCAGTACTTC	CASSVGQGAIYEQYF
-	TRBV6-5	15	few	TRBJ1-2	TGTGCCAGCAGTTACGGGGAGGGATCCAACTATGGCTACACCTTC	CASSYGEGSNYGYTF
-	TRBV19	14	-	TRBJ2-3	TGTGCCACCGCCTCAGGGCCGTTCACAGATACGCAGTATTTT	CATASGPFTDTQYF
TRBD1	TRBV6-5	15	-	TRBJ1-2	TGTGCCAGCAGTATGAGACAGGGGCCTAACTATGGCTACACCTTC	CASSMRQGPNYGYTF
TRBD1	TRBV6-1	15	once	TRBJ2-7	TGTGCCAGCAGTGAGCCGACAGGGTTCCCCTACGAGCAGTACTTC	CASSEPTGFPYEQYF
-	TRBV27	16	-	TRBJ2-1	TGTGCCAGCAGTTTAGGTGGGGGAGTAATCGCCAATGAGCAGTTCTTC	CASSLGGGVIANEQFF
TRBD1	TRBV7-2	14	-	TRBJ1-1	TGTGCCAGCAGCAGGGACAGGGGAGTCACTGAAGCTTTCTTT	CASSRDRGVTEAFF
-	TRBV13	15	-	TRBJ2-2	TGTGCCAGCAGCTTAGCGGAAACGAACACCGGGGAGCTGTTTTTT	CASSLAETNTGELFF
TRBD1	TRBV19	14	-	TRBJ2-2	TGTGCCAGCAGGGACAGGGGGAACACCGGGGAGCTGTTTTTT	CASRDRGNTGELFF
-	TRBV5-8	16	once	TRBJ1-1	TGTGCCAGCAGACTACAAACAGGGCACCGGAACACTGAAGCTTTCTTT	CASRLQTGHRNTEAFF
-	TRBV20-1	10	-	TRBJ1-1	TGCAGTGCTAGAGAGGTTGAAGCTTTCTTT	CSAREVEAFF
TRBD1	TRBV27	18	-	TRBJ2-7	TGTGCCAGCAGTCTCCACCGGGACAGGACCTCATTTTACTACGAGCAGTACTTC	CASSLHRDRTSFYYEQYF
TRBD1	TRBV6-5	15	-	TRBJ1-3	TGTGCCAGCAGACCTGGACAGGGGGACGGAAACACCATATATTTT	CASRPGQGDGNTIYF
TRBD2	TRBV28	15	-	TRBJ2-1	TGTGCCAGCAGTTCAGGAGCGGGAGGGAGCAATGAGCAGTTCTTC	CASSSGAGGSNEQFF
-	TRBV21-1	14	-	TRBJ1-1	TGTGCCAGCAGCAGCAGACAGGGGAACACTGAAGCTTTCTTT	CASSSRQGNTEAFF
-	TRBV30	15	-	TRBJ1-2	TGTGCCTGGAGTGTTGGATCCGCTAATAACTATGGCTACACCTTC	CAWSVGSANNYGYTF
-	TRBV6-1	13	-	TRBJ2-7	TGTGCCAGCAGTGACACCGGGGCCTACGAGCAGTACTTC	CASSDTGAYEQYF